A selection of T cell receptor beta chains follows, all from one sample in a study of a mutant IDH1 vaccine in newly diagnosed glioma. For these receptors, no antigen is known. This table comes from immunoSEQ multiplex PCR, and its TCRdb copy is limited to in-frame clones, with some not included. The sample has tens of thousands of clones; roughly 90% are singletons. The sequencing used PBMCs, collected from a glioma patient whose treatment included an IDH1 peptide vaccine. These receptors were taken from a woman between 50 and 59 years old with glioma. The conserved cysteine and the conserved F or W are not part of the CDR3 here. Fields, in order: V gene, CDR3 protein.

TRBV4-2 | ASSRKVGDIFHEQF
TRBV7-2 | ASSPSGKNIQY
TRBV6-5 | ASKANSNIQY
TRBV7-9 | ASSPGSPGELF
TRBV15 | ATKSSDTGELF
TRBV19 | ASSFKGTYGYT
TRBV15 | ATSRGGGRQETQY
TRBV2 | ASSGQPGEKLF
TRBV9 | ASSVRLAADTQY
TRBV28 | ASSAPGTGTPYGYT
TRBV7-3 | ASSLSAGGYNEQF
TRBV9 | ASSETLGYTDTQY
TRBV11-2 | ASSRDRQETQY
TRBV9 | ASSVGERDTQY
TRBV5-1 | ASSLSQGVGEAF
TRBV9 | ASSVSPGHYTGELF
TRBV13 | ASSIRGNTYEQY
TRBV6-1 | ASRKRPGEVKLF
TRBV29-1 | SVEDLGEQY
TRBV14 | ASSPPGQTYEQY
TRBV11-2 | ASSQRVDPTSSEF
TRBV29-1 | SVDDRASSEQY